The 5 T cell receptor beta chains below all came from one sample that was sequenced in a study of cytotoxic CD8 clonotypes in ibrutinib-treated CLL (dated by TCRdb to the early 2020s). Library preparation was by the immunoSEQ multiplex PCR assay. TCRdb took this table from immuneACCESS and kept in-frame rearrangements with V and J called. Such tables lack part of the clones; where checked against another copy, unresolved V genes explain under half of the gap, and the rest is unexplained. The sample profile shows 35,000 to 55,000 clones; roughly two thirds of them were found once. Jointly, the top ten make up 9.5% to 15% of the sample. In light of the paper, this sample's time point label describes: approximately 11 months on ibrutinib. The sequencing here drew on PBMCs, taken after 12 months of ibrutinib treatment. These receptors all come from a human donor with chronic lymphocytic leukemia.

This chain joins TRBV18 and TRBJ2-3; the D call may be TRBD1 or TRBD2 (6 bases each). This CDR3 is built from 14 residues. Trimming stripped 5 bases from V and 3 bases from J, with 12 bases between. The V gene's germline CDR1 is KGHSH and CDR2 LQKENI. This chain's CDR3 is CASSEEGGTDTQYF. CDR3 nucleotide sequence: TGTGCCAGCTCAGAGGAAGGGGGGACAGATACGCAGTATTTT.

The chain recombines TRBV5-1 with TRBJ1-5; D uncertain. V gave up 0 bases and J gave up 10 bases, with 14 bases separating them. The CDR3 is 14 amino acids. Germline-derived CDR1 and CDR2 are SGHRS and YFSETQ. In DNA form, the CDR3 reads TGCGCCAGCAGCTTGGCCCCGGGAGTTCCTCCCCAGCATTTT. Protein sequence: CASSLAPGVPPQHF.

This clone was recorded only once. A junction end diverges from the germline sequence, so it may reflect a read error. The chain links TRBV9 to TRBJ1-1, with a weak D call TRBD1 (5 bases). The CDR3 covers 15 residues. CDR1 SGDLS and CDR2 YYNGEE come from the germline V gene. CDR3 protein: CASSPLVEESVLGDF. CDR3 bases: TGTGCCAGCAGCCCTCTCGTCGAGGAAAGCGTCTTGGGGGACTTT.

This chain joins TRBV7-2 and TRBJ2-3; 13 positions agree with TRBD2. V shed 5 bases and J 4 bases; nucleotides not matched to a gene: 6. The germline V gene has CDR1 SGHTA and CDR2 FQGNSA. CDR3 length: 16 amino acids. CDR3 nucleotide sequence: TGTGCCAGCAGCCCCAGACTAGCGGGGGGTCCAGATACGCAGTATTTT. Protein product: CASSPRLAGGPDTQYF.

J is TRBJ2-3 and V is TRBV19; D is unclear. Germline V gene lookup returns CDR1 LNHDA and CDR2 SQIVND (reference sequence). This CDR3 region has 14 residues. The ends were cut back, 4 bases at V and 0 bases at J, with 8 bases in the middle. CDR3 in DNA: TGTGCCAGTAGTAGTGGGGATAGCACAGATACGCAGTATTTT. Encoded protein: CASSSGDSTDTQYF. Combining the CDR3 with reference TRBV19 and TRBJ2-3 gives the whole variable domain DGGITQSPKYLFRKEGQNVTLSCEQNLNHDAMYWYRQDPGQGLRLIYYSQIVNDFQKGDIAEGYSVSREKKESFPLTVTSAQKNPTAFYLCASSSGDSTDTQYFGPGTRLTVL.